This T cell receptor beta chain was captured by sequencing in a study of vaccination and CD4 T cells after COVID-19 (dated by TCRdb to between 2020 and 2023). Regarding the research as a whole: Every convalescent patient had a positive nasal swab PCR test for SARS-CoV-2, with mild disease in several patients and severe disease in one. In the convalescent cohort there were six males and four females, among whom were two Hispanic individuals, seven Caucasians, two Asians and one multiracial person. Participants received two doses of either the Pfizer-BioNTech BNT162b2 vaccine (n=8) or the Moderna mRNA-1273 vaccine (n=2). Post-COVID blood samples from convalescent patients were collected a median of approximately 100 days after diagnosis, with a range of 35 to 161 days. Post-vaccine blood samples were obtained a median of approximately 70 days after the second vaccine dose, with a range of roughly 13 to 250 days. Culture stimuli were overlapping spike peptide pools from SARS-CoV-2 and from the common cold coronaviruses HCoV-NL63, HCoV-OC43 and HCoV-229E. In control cultures, a CEFX viral epitope pool was used as positive control, an HIV-1 Nef peptide pool was used as negative control, or no peptide was added. The spike-specific CD4+ TCR repertoire was compared before and after mRNA vaccination in ten to eleven COVID-19 convalescent patients and 4 infection-naive healthy vaccine recipients. Study-level results and caveats: The study included relatively few convalescent patients and did not analyze early timepoints after natural infection. In convalescent patients, a median approximately 90% of post-vaccine SARS-CoV-2-reactive clones were detected only after vaccination, suggesting vaccine-specific priming. The median number of SARS-CoV-2-reactive clonotypes rose from around 22 after infection to 30 to 45 after vaccination, but the change was not significant. Of the vaccine-specific clones in convalescent patients, 304 of 307, or nearly all, reacted only to SARS-CoV-2 spike and did not cross-react with common cold coronaviruses.

As concerns this clonotype: Its antigen has not been determined. No base qualities exist here, and no much larger clone lies one base off it.

Explained via the paper, the treatment or condition label denotes: approximately 9-day PBMC culture with coronavirus spike peptide pools or control peptides (ViraFEST assay). The ViraFEST assay, used in the study, expanded antigen-specific T cells with peptide pools and then identified the expanded clonotypes through TCR sequencing. The convalescent patients' positive SARS-CoV-2 PCR tests fell between March and December 2020, which was before the Alpha, Beta and Delta variants emerged in the United States. PBMCs were cultured at about 2 million per well in IMDM supplemented with approximately 5% human AB serum and 9.5 to 10 IU/ml IL-2, with about 9 ug/ml peptide pools added. Half of the culture medium was replaced with fresh IL-2-containing medium on days 3 and 7. Once the cells had been in culture for roughly 11 days, the EasySep CD4+ T cell isolation kit was used to isolate CD4+ T cells by negative selection. Ficoll-Paque Plus gradient centrifugation was used to isolate PBMCs from whole blood, and the isolated PBMCs were then either used fresh or cryopreserved at -140C. Triplicate wells were generally used for each culture condition.

The protocol used for the library was PCR. DNA from cultured CD4+ T cells underwent TCR sequencing with the Oncomine TCR Beta short-read assay at the Johns Hopkins FTIC core. Genomic DNA was extracted from the cultured CD4+ T cells with the QIAamp micro DNA kit. Oncomine TCR Beta libraries from cultured CD4+ T cells were pooled using unique dual indexes and sequenced on an Illumina iSeq 100. As for the original processing: Non-productive sequences were removed, and CDR3s not starting with C, not ending with F or W, or shorter than 7 amino acids were discarded. Antigen-specific clonotypes were identified using the MANAFEST web application through comparison of peptide-stimulated wells with reference and other culture wells. Positive clones required FDR below 0.05, an odds ratio above 5, and productive frequency above 0.1% in at least two of three replicate wells. A clonotype counted as cross-reactive if it showed significant expansion both in the SARS-CoV-2 spike wells and in at least one common cold coronavirus spike condition. CDR3 homology was assessed with Levenshtein distances (stringdist) and unrooted phylogenetic trees (ape) in R version 3.6.1. The public reads were run again by TCRdb, first through fastp at Q25 and then through MiXCR, and only productive beta chains were kept. Identical CDR3 protein sequences are pooled into one entry, listed with their most common genes and DNA. Here the V and J calls rest on TCRdb's processing, not on the authors' analysis. Across this sample there are about 13,000 distinct CDR3 sequences, with 75% to 85% seen only once. The ten largest clones capture approximately 30% of the sample.

Via the germline V gene, CDR1 is MDHEN and CDR2 SYDVKM. The CDR3 measures 16 amino acids from cysteine to phenylalanine. Of all the DNA, just the CDR3 is kept, 48 bases in frame from base 1. Trimming accounts for 1 base at V and 0 bases at J, while the number of junction bases matched to no gene is 4. The material sequenced was CD4+ T cells from blood, cultured in vitro. This sequence was found in a human donor who had recovered from COVID-19. The chain was built from TRBV28 and TRBJ2-7; TRBD1 aligns with 9 central bases. The nucleotides read TGTGCCAGCAGTTTATCGCCGGGACAGGGCTCCTACGAGCAGTACTTC. This is translated as CASSLSPGQGSYEQYF.